This TCR beta chain was captured by sequencing in a study of blood T cell repertoires in COVID-19. The ends were cut back, 3 bases at V and 1 base at J, with 6 bases in the middle. The germline V gene encodes CDR1 MRHNA and CDR2 SNTAGT. The CDR3 sequence is 14 residues long. Produced via immunoSEQ multiplex PCR; TCRdb's table is partial and in-frame only. The table records some 210,000 clones, 82% of them present only once. This clone appeared once. Material for sequencing was peripheral blood. The TCR sequence derives from a woman aged 40 to 50 with acute or convalescent COVID-19. The chain combines TRBV6-4 with TRBJ2-2, with D unclear. CDR3 coding DNA: TGTGCCAGCAGTGAATCACAGAACACCGGGGAGCTGTTTTTT. Translating gives CASSESQNTGELFF.